Listed below are T cell receptor beta chains from one sample, sequenced in a study of CXCR3-negative and CXCR3-positive naive CD8 T cells. Using the 5' RACE reads, TCRdb records one entry per CDR3 protein without DNA. The table lists tens of thousands of distinct CDR3 sequences. Sample: naive CXCR3- CD8+ T cells from blood. The source is a human donor in good health. Some clones in this sample may be carry-over from other donors' samples. Each CDR3 is given with its conserved first and last residue. Fields, in order: V gene, clone size, J gene, CDR3 protein. Some rows mark clone size as missing; the rest say once, few, many or name a class of expanded clone.

TRBV6-5	-	TRBJ1-2	CASSYSDRGYGYTF
TRBV28	-	TRBJ2-7	CASSLNRQYRDASYEQYF
TRBV7-8	-	TRBJ1-2	CASSLQGWMNYGYTF
TRBV29-1	-	TRBJ1-2	CSVAISTGGPPYGYTF
TRBV4-3	-	TRBJ2-7	CASSHTSSGTGAHEQYF
TRBV29-1	-	TRBJ1-1	CSVEGTGSEAFF
TRBV29-1	-	TRBJ1-4	CSASWDRAAKEDNEKLFF
TRBV7-8	-	TRBJ2-7	CASSLAGDSYEQYF
TRBV5-6	-	TRBJ2-7	CASSFGAYEQYF
TRBV7-6	-	TRBJ2-1	CASSLQPSNEQFF
TRBV9	-	TRBJ2-3	CASSPPLRGSDTQYF
TRBV4-3	-	TRBJ1-2	CASSHNRENYGYTF
TRBV23-1	-	TRBJ2-5	CASSPGQGQETQYF
TRBV7-2	-	TRBJ1-6	CASSRTGANSPLHF
TRBV7-3	-	TRBJ2-3	CASSPRDLAGGGRDTQYF
TRBV28	-	TRBJ2-3	CASSPGTSGPGPRTDTQYF
TRBV7-2	-	TRBJ2-1	CASSLAGRPHYNEQFF
TRBV7-8	-	TRBJ2-2	CASSRGEATGELFF
TRBV29-1	-	TRBJ2-1	CSVEQSYNEQFF
TRBV6-6	-	TRBJ2-1	CASSSAGGNYNEQFF
TRBV30	-	TRBJ2-5	CAWSVYRDQETQYF
TRBV4-1	-	TRBJ1-5	CASSHLLTGNQPQHF
TRBV6-2/TRBV6-3	-	TRBJ2-1	CASRMPGQGNNEQFF
TRBV19	-	TRBJ2-7	CASSPWDGLSYEQYF
TRBV6-1	-	TRBJ1-6	CASSPGTPSSPLHF
TRBV4-1	-	TRBJ2-7	CASSQVRDSAYEQYF
TRBV2	medium-sized	TRBJ2-1	CASTWDRGYNEQFF
TRBV4-3	-	TRBJ1-5	CASSQSGRDSNQPQHF
TRBV25-1	-	TRBJ2-7	CASSEISYEQYF
TRBV28	-	TRBJ2-1	CASSPIQGWDYNEQFF
TRBV7-8	-	TRBJ2-5	CASSFPVKETQYF
TRBV15	-	TRBJ2-3	CATSRAVPGADTQYF
TRBV4-1	-	TRBJ2-2	CASSPPGGENTGELFF
TRBV6-6	-	TRBJ2-7	CASSWPPGLETYEQYF
TRBV29-1	medium-sized	TRBJ1-2	CSVLPGHGLGTF
TRBV7-9	-	TRBJ1-1	CASSLVEGMNTEAFF
TRBV4-2	-	TRBJ2-3	CASSQVAGSGTDTQYF
TRBV3-1	-	TRBJ1-5	CASSETPGTGQPQHF
TRBV4-3	-	TRBJ2-1	CASSQDTYPGDNEQFF
TRBV6-5	-	TRBJ2-7	CASSYRGPDHEQYF
TRBV12-3/TRBV12-4	-	TRBJ2-7	CASSESSDISYEQYF
TRBV3-1	-	TRBJ2-5	CASSPHTSLETQYF
TRBV5-1	-	TRBJ1-4	CASSMTGMSTNEKLFF
TRBV2	-	TRBJ1-5	CASTGDKFSNQPQHF
TRBV20-1	-	TRBJ2-1	CSARGMWAGDEQFF